This entry features one T cell receptor (beta chain) sequence. Its antigen is not yet known. Within one base of it there is no much larger clone, and no base qualities were kept. From the cysteine through the phenylalanine, the CDR3 covers 15 amino acids. Of all the DNA, just the CDR3 is kept, 45 bases in frame from base 1. Trimming accounts for 5 bases at V and 3 bases at J, while the number of junction bases matched to no gene is 7. The CDR1 and CDR2 encoded by the germline V gene are SGHVS and FQNEAQ. This specimen comes from a study of T cell responses to AZD1222 COVID-19 vaccine (dated by TCRdb to about 2021). A note on the overall study: AZD1222 recipients whose second dose came at about 4 weeks and those whose second dose came at about 12 weeks were combined into one group, since spike-specific TCR depth and breadth did not differ between the two schedules. Enrollment into the trials was organized by age into subgroups of 18-55, 56-69 and 70-plus years, and those subgroups contained roughly 140, 27 and 60 TCR-sequenced participants, respectively. TCR sequencing was performed for about 240 trial participants, of whom 200 to 210 were given two doses of AZD1222 and some 25 were given two doses of MenACWY control vaccine. Summary of the overall study and its limitations: CD4 TCRs associated with the vaccine covered the entire spike protein, and the dominant responses were in regions 160-218 and 743-854. Most participants were white British and females outnumbered males, and the authors suggested that clonal diversity may have been underestimated. Because no samples from the day 14 peak response were available, repertoires could be characterized only after the peak T cell response. Reportedly, almost half of the unique spike-specific TCRs recognized epitopes lying outside the regions that are mutated in the B.1.351 and B.1.1.7 variants. Conclusions about previously exposed vaccinees are limited because only six or seven AZD1222 recipients were SARS-CoV-2 seropositive at baseline. In the small 56-69-year group, the increase in depth fell short of significance, most likely because of low power. A significant rise in spike-specific TCR breadth and depth was observed after two AZD1222 doses relative to day 0 and relative to MenACWY recipients.

The CDR3 regions of human TCRbeta chains were subjected to immunosequencing. The study's processing was this. Repertoire TCRs were checked for matches against a reference library of SARS-CoV-2-specific TCRs that had been generated using the MIRA antigen-specificity platform. Breadth meant the fraction of unique TCRs that were SARS-CoV-2-associated, whereas depth meant the fraction of total T cells that were SARS-CoV-2-associated. Using the MIRA data, each spike-specific TCR was assigned both to the spike region to which the TCR was reactive and to a CD4 or CD8 class. Log10-transformed breadth and depth values were compared by one-way ANOVA with Sidak's multiple comparisons tests. TCRdb re-hosts the immuneACCESS table, in-frame sequences only. Its copies lack some clones; in the studies checked, an unresolved V gene accounts for under half of them, and the cause for the rest is not known. The DNA was the basis for D and trimming; V, J and clone size are from that table. The sample table holds tens of thousands of clones, of which roughly 84% were seen once. Jointly, the top ten make up about 7% of the sample.

The time point tag for this specimen amounts to: baseline before first vaccination. Vaccinee samples came from UK trials COV001 and COV002, including a single-blind randomized controlled phase 2/3 trial of AZD1222 (ChAdOx1 nCoV-19) in healthy adults. For TCRbeta chain sequencing, PBMC samples were collected from trial participants at day 0 and at day 28 after the second dose. The clonotype originates from an adult in good health. The source was peripheral blood, collected on day 0 of AZD1222 vaccination. Recombination connected TRBV7-8 to TRBJ1-1, with 9 bases matching TRBD1. CDR3 loop: CASSINRDRDTEAFF. The DNA reads as follows: TGTGCCAGCAGCATAAACCGGGACAGGGACACTGAAGCTTTCTTT.